The clone carrying this TCR beta chain has a handful of counts. Trimming cost V 0 bases and J 2 bases; bases outside gene matches: 3. The CDR3 is made up of 16 amino acids. The V gene's germline CDR1 is SGHRS and CDR2 YFSETQ. The sample comes from a study of cytomegalovirus exposure and HLA in healthy donors. A multiplex PCR was run with 60 Vbeta primers and 13 Jbeta primers. The assay was immunoSEQ multiplex PCR, and TCRdb's table has in-frame clones only and misses some. The sample holds 150,000 to 200,000 clones, roughly 76% seen once. What was sequenced was PBMCs. The sequence derives from a human donor in good health. This chain joins TRBV5-1 and TRBJ2-3, with 10 positions matching TRBD2. CDR3 DNA sequence: TGCGCCAGCAGCTTGGGTAGCGGGGGGAACACAGATACGCAGTATTTT. Its translation: CASSLGSGGNTDTQYF.